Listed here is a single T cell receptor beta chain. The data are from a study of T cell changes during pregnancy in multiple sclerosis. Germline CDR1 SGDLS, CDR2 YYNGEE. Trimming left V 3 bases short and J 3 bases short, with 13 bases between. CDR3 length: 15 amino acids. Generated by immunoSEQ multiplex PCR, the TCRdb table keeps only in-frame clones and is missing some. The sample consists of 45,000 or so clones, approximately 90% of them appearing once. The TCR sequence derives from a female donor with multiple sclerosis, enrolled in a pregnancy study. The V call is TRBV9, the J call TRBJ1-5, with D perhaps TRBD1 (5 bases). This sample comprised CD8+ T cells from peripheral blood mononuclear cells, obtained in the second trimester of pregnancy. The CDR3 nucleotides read TGTGCCAGCAGCGAGGACGGCAGGGTCAATCAGCCCCAGCATTTT. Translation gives CASSEDGRVNQPQHF.